The clone carrying this T cell receptor beta chain was recorded many times. Its antigen is not identified. The sample comes from a study of early T cells in non-severe SARS-CoV-2 infection. Germline CDR1 reads MGHRA; CDR2 reads YSYEKL. The CDR3 sequence is 15 residues long. The V end was cut by 2 bases, the J end by 8 bases, with 18 bases between. The library protocol tagged individual cDNA molecules with unique molecular identifiers. TCRdb itself ran the 5' RACE reads through MiXCR, one entry per CDR3 protein. The sample shows 30,000 to 45,000 distinct CDR3 sequences, 4.5% to 7% of them seen only once. Study results and caveats: A preference for anti-spike CD8 responses marked VDJdb matching, which missed private and CD4 specificities.

This TCR was recovered from an adult who was a healthcare worker with PCR-confirmed SARS-CoV-2 infection or an uninfected control (not recorded which). The sample consisted of whole blood, taken at baseline. The chain employs TRBV4-1 and TRBJ1-2, with D possibly matching TRBD1 (6 bases). CDR3: CASSQSLRGVAGYTF. The CDR3 DNA follows: TGCGCCAGCAGCCAAAGCCTCAGGGGAGTAGCAGGCTACACCTTC.